The text below deals with one T cell receptor (beta chain). TCRdb re-called the RACE reads with MiXCR, one entry per CDR3 protein. The data show roughly 180,000 distinct CDR3 sequences, with more than 12% seen just once and 1.5% to 2% held by the top ten. Time point of the sample: patch test 1, 2 weeks after DPC sensitization. The treatment: therapeutic diphenylcyclopropenone sensitization with weekly scalp DPC. Those who donated were patients with alopecia, 18 to 70 years of age, and suitable for DPC. This sample is part of a study of human T cells and chemical hapten exposure. V shed 6 bases, J shed 6 bases, and the junction held 9 bases outside the gene matches. This CDR3 is built from 15 residues.

The receptor was derived from a woman in her 30s with alopecia areata. Some clones in this sample may be carry-over from other donors' samples. Sequences were derived from whole blood, sampled in connection with sensitization to the hapten diphenylcyclopropenone (DPC). J is TRBJ1-2 and V is TRBV12-3 or TRBV12-4; 11 bases fit TRBD1. The CDR3 spells CASRAGTGGRDGYTF. The CDR3 region has the DNA TGTGCCAGCAGAGCCGGGACAGGGGGTAGGGATGGCTACACCTTC.